The 28 T cell receptor beta chains below come from one sample, sequenced in a study of T cells expressing NK-cell markers. From its re-call of the 5' RACE reads, TCRdb lists each CDR3 protein once, without DNA. The sample's table shows about 160,000 distinct CDR3 sequences. Sequenced: blood T cells: a sorted CD56 or NKG2C T cell subset, CD4+ or CD8+ T cells, or bulk PBMC T cells (not recorded which). The receptors come from a woman aged 18 to 75 in good health.

The chain carries TRBV3-1 and TRBJ1-2; TCRdb's assignment of TRBD1 cannot be checked, as there is no DNA. Germline lookup yields CDR1 LGHDT and CDR2 YNNKEL (reference sequence). This CDR3 is 15 amino acids long. CDR3 region: CASRNSGGGNYGYTF.

The rearrangement joins TRBV5-1 to TRBJ1-3. In germline, CDR1 is SGHRS, CDR2 YFSETQ. CDR3 size: 16 residues. CDR3 sequence: CASSLGGSLSGNTIYF.

The chain employs TRBV5-5 and TRBJ1-2. This CDR3 contains 13 residues. Looked up from germline, CDR1 is SGHKS and CDR2 is YYEKEE (reference sequence). The CDR3 protein is CASSPGRNYGYTF.

This chain links TRBV2 with TRBJ2-4; lacking DNA, the TRBD1 call made by TCRdb goes unchecked. The CDR3 consists of 15 residues. Per germline, CDR1 SNHLY and CDR2 FYNNEI. The CDR3 sequence is CASSDDRGAKNIQYF.

The V gene is TRBV9, the J gene TRBJ2-4; checking the TCRdb D call of TRBD1 is not possible without DNA. Germline V gives CDR1 SGDLS, CDR2 YYNGEE. This CDR3 has 15 residues. CDR3 sequence reads: CASSAHAGIQNIQYF.

The V gene is TRBV5-4, the J gene TRBJ2-6. Germline V gives CDR1 SGHNT, CDR2 YYREEE (reference sequence). This CDR3 has 15 residues. The CDR3 spells CASTSSRSGANVLTF.

The rearrangement uses TRBV24-1 and TRBJ2-2; absent DNA, TCRdb's TRBD1 call cannot be checked. CDR1 KGHDR and CDR2 SFDVKD come from the germline V gene. CDR3 length: 17 residues. This chain's CDR3 is CATSDPGQGGSTGELFF.

The chain has TRBV12-3 or TRBV12-4 and TRBJ2-3; as DNA is missing, the TRBD1 call by TCRdb cannot be tested. This CDR3 is built from 15 residues. CDR3 sequence reads: CASRPQTVPTDTQYF.

The rearrangement joins TRBV20-1 to TRBJ1-1; TCRdb designates TRBD1, a call that cannot be tested without DNA. Looked up from germline, CDR1 is DFQATT and CDR2 is SNEGSKA (reference sequence). This CDR3 contains 13 residues. The CDR3 region is CSAETGRNTEAFF.

V usage is TRBV20-1 and J usage is TRBJ2-5. The germline gives CDR1 DFQATT, CDR2 SNEGSKA (reference sequence). The CDR3 runs to 15 residues. The CDR3 sequence: CSATWRRTEEETQYF.

V usage is TRBV7-3 and J usage is TRBJ2-1; the D call from TCRdb, TRBD2, cannot be confirmed without DNA. The CDR3 length is 20 residues. The germline CDR1 and CDR2 sequences are SGHTA and FQGTGA. The CDR3 region is CASSLIPREGGESGSNEQFF.

This chain links TRBV7-2 with TRBJ2-7; the D call of TRBD1 rests on TCRdb alone, since no DNA is present to check it. Germline V gene sequence: CDR1 SGHTA, CDR2 FQGNSA. The CDR3 spans 14 residues. The CDR3 protein is CASSLWGREREQYF. The full variable domain, completed using reference TRBV7-2 and TRBJ2-7, is GAGVSQSPSNKVTEKGKDVELRCDPISGHTALYWYRQSLGQGLEFLIYFQGNSAPDKSGLPSDRFSAERTGGSVSTLTIQRTQQEDSAVYLCASSLWGREREQYFGPGTRLTVT.

The gene calls are TRBV30 and TRBJ2-2; TCRdb's assignment of TRBD1 cannot be checked, as there is no DNA. CDR1 and CDR2 from the germline V gene are GTSNPN and SVGIG (reference sequence). The CDR3 totals 13 residues. CDR3 protein: CAWSEGAVGELFF.

The chain recombines TRBV5-1 with TRBJ1-2; TCRdb gives TRBD1 as the D gene, but with no DNA this cannot be confirmed. This CDR3 has 15 amino acids. Germline assignment: CDR1 SGHRS and CDR2 YFSETQ. CDR3 amino acids: CASSTGTGGNYGYTF.

The V gene is TRBV20-1, the J gene TRBJ2-1; TCRdb designates TRBD1, a call that cannot be tested without DNA. Germline lookup yields CDR1 DFQATT and CDR2 SNEGSKA (reference sequence). The CDR3 is 15 amino acids. The CDR3 is CSAPQSGGRDNEQFF.

V usage is TRBV6-5 and J usage is TRBJ2-7; TCRdb proposes TRBD1, but this gene call is untestable without DNA. The CDR3 totals 14 residues. Germline CDR1 is MNHEY and CDR2 is SVGAGI. This CDR3 is CASSYGQKSYEQYF.

This rearrangement joins TRBV5-1 to TRBJ2-1; the TCRdb D gene call, TRBD2, has no DNA to confirm it. This CDR3 has 15 amino acids. Germline V gene sequence: CDR1 SGHRS, CDR2 YFSETQ. CDR3 amino acids: CASSLGGRRDNEQFF.

The chain combines TRBV12-3 or TRBV12-4 with TRBJ2-3; TCRdb outputs TRBD2, but without DNA this stays unchecked. This CDR3 has 14 amino acids. This chain's CDR3 is CASSWTSRVDTQYF.

The rearrangement uses TRBV12-3 or TRBV12-4 and TRBJ2-7; TCRdb gives TRBD2 as the D gene, but with no DNA this cannot be confirmed. The CDR3 is 14 amino acids. CDR3 protein: CASSLARGVWEQYF.

The V gene is TRBV29-1, the J gene TRBJ2-7; TCRdb indicates TRBD2, and absent DNA this call remains unverified. Germline V lookup: CDR1 SQVTM, CDR2 ANQGSEA. CDR3 length: 15 residues. The CDR3 loop is CSVEIGALSSYEQYF.

The chain employs TRBV20-1 and TRBJ2-1. CDR3 length equals 14 residues. CDR1 DFQATT and CDR2 SNEGSKA come from the germline V gene (reference sequence). The CDR3 reads CSAIGRKRINEQFF.

V gene TRBV10-3 combines with J gene TRBJ2-7; TCRdb gives TRBD2 as the D gene, but with no DNA this cannot be confirmed. The CDR3 spans 13 residues. Germline V CDR1 and CDR2: ENHRY, SYGVKD. CDR3 residues: CASKARQTYEQYF.

This rearrangement joins TRBV7-2 to TRBJ1-2. The CDR3 is 14 residues long. Germline V gene lookup returns CDR1 SGHTA and CDR2 FQGNSA. The CDR3 spells CASSLESQNYGYTF.

The chain joins TRBV5-1 to TRBJ2-1; TCRdb names TRBD1, which stays unverified in the absence of DNA. The V gene's germline CDR1 is SGHRS and CDR2 YFSETQ. This CDR3 has 20 residues. The CDR3 loop is CASSPMPGQGAQSSYNEQFF.

The gene calls are TRBV10-2 and TRBJ2-2; TCRdb designates TRBD1, a call that cannot be tested without DNA. Germline V gene lookup returns CDR1 WSHSY and CDR2 SAAADI. CDR3 length: 16 amino acids. The CDR3 sequence is CASRSLGRANTGELFF.

The genes are TRBV28 and TRBJ1-6; the D call of TRBD1 rests on TCRdb alone, since no DNA is present to check it. CDR3 length: 20 residues. Germline loops: CDR1 MDHEN, CDR2 SYDVKM. The CDR3: CASRPLIGGGRSSYNSPLHF.

This chain connects TRBV20-1 to TRBJ2-1; TCRdb's D call, TRBD2, is unchecked because there is no DNA. The CDR3 length is 15 residues. CDR1 and CDR2 from the germline V gene are DFQATT and SNEGSKA (reference sequence). The CDR3: CSAPRRLAGVNEQFF.

The chain recombines TRBV5-1 with TRBJ2-7. In germline, CDR1 is SGHRS, CDR2 YFSETQ. The CDR3 covers 14 residues. This CDR3 is CASSSGLPSYEQYF.